Listed below are T cell receptor beta chains from one sample, sequenced in a study of T cell responses to AZD1222 COVID-19 vaccine. Repertoires were generated with immunoSEQ multiplex PCR, while TCRdb's copy carries only in-frame clones and drops some. The repertoire holds over 120,000 clones, with approximately 83% as singletons. Here the sequenced sample was peripheral blood, taken on day 0 of AZD1222 vaccination. These receptors were taken from an adult in good health. Both conserved end residues are trimmed from each CDR3. The order of the fields is clone size, V gene, J gene, D gene, CDR3 protein. The D gene is left open where the match is weak. The size of a clone is reported for some rows only, either as once, few or many, or as a class for expanded clones.

abundance: NA; v_gene: TRBV6-5; j_gene: TRBJ1-1; d_gene: NA; CDR3aa: ASNPTWDTEAF
abundance: NA; v_gene: TRBV27; j_gene: TRBJ2-7; d_gene: NA; CDR3aa: ASSSGEQY
abundance: NA; v_gene: TRBV7-4; j_gene: TRBJ2-7; d_gene: NA; CDR3aa: ASSFPTQDYEQY
abundance: NA; v_gene: TRBV27; j_gene: TRBJ2-3; d_gene: NA; CDR3aa: ASSWTASTDTQY
abundance: NA; v_gene: TRBV3-1/TRBV3-2; j_gene: TRBJ2-4; d_gene: NA; CDR3aa: ASSGSGSKNIQY
abundance: NA; v_gene: TRBV4-1; j_gene: TRBJ2-1; d_gene: TRBD2; CDR3aa: ASSQVFSGGAEQF
abundance: NA; v_gene: TRBV2; j_gene: TRBJ2-1; d_gene: TRBD1; CDR3aa: ASSEVRGNEQF
abundance: NA; v_gene: TRBV7-2; j_gene: TRBJ1-4; d_gene: NA; CDR3aa: ASSLLTNEKLF
abundance: NA; v_gene: TRBV28; j_gene: TRBJ1-5; d_gene: NA; CDR3aa: ASTSSAGARGQPQH
abundance: NA; v_gene: TRBV11-2; j_gene: TRBJ2-1; d_gene: TRBD2; CDR3aa: ASSLLRLAGSNEQF
abundance: NA; v_gene: TRBV5-4; j_gene: TRBJ1-2; d_gene: TRBD1; CDR3aa: ASSLDRLGEGYT
abundance: NA; v_gene: TRBV18; j_gene: TRBJ2-3; d_gene: NA; CDR3aa: ASSPPTGLGDTQY
abundance: NA; v_gene: TRBV5-4; j_gene: TRBJ2-6; d_gene: NA; CDR3aa: ASSHPPAVHPGANVLT
abundance: NA; v_gene: TRBV16; j_gene: TRBJ2-7; d_gene: NA; CDR3aa: ASSQGASYEQY
abundance: NA; v_gene: TRBV7-9; j_gene: TRBJ1-2; d_gene: NA; CDR3aa: ANDPGDYGYT
abundance: NA; v_gene: TRBV19; j_gene: TRBJ2-5; d_gene: TRBD1; CDR3aa: ASSIVSGQGRETQY
abundance: NA; v_gene: TRBV18; j_gene: TRBJ2-1; d_gene: NA; CDR3aa: ASSPTRGEQF
abundance: NA; v_gene: TRBV7-9; j_gene: TRBJ1-5; d_gene: NA; CDR3aa: ASSLEGPAEEGYQPQH
abundance: NA; v_gene: TRBV7-2; j_gene: TRBJ2-3; d_gene: NA; CDR3aa: ASRLGWGSSTDTQY
abundance: NA; v_gene: TRBV2; j_gene: TRBJ1-2; d_gene: TRBD1; CDR3aa: ASSGQGYGYT
abundance: NA; v_gene: TRBV7-2; j_gene: TRBJ1-3; d_gene: TRBD1; CDR3aa: ASSLGQADSGNTIY
abundance: NA; v_gene: TRBV30; j_gene: TRBJ2-3; d_gene: TRBD2; CDR3aa: AWSADRWGGRAGTDTQY
abundance: once; v_gene: TRBV10-3; j_gene: TRBJ2-7; d_gene: NA; CDR3aa: AISMTENSYEQY
abundance: NA; v_gene: TRBV7-9; j_gene: TRBJ1-3; d_gene: NA; CDR3aa: ASSPPGGVSGNTIY
abundance: NA; v_gene: TRBV2; j_gene: TRBJ1-1; d_gene: TRBD1; CDR3aa: ASMGQLNTEAF
abundance: NA; v_gene: TRBV6-5; j_gene: TRBJ1-5; d_gene: NA; CDR3aa: ASTDTLGSNQPQH
abundance: NA; v_gene: TRBV9; j_gene: TRBJ2-3; d_gene: TRBD2; CDR3aa: ASSVKRGGTSTDTQY
abundance: NA; v_gene: TRBV10-3; j_gene: TRBJ2-3; d_gene: NA; CDR3aa: AISEPRTGPADTQY
abundance: NA; v_gene: TRBV25-1; j_gene: TRBJ2-1; d_gene: TRBD2; CDR3aa: ASSDPPGLAYGEQF
abundance: NA; v_gene: TRBV6-5; j_gene: TRBJ1-1; d_gene: NA; CDR3aa: ASSPGYIAF
abundance: once; v_gene: TRBV6-5; j_gene: TRBJ2-3; d_gene: TRBD2; CDR3aa: ASSYPGGGADTQY
abundance: NA; v_gene: TRBV30; j_gene: TRBJ1-5; d_gene: NA; CDR3aa: AWSLPGNINQPQH
abundance: NA; v_gene: TRBV30; j_gene: TRBJ2-2; d_gene: TRBD1; CDR3aa: ACHPRDRETGELF
abundance: NA; v_gene: TRBV27; j_gene: TRBJ1-5; d_gene: NA; CDR3aa: ASSGNNRVDQPQH
abundance: once; v_gene: TRBV6-5; j_gene: TRBJ1-1; d_gene: NA; CDR3aa: ASSNGAGAF
abundance: medium-sized; v_gene: TRBV19; j_gene: TRBJ2-1; d_gene: TRBD2; CDR3aa: ASSFAGTRDTYNEQF
abundance: NA; v_gene: TRBV14; j_gene: TRBJ1-1; d_gene: TRBD1; CDR3aa: ASSQDEGQWNTEAF
abundance: NA; v_gene: TRBV7-9; j_gene: TRBJ2-3; d_gene: TRBD1; CDR3aa: ASRPPGQGPDTQY
abundance: NA; v_gene: TRBV18; j_gene: TRBJ1-1; d_gene: NA; CDR3aa: ASSSNLAQEAF
abundance: NA; v_gene: TRBV19; j_gene: TRBJ2-6; d_gene: TRBD1; CDR3aa: ASSWDRFFGASGANVLT
abundance: NA; v_gene: TRBV19; j_gene: TRBJ2-7; d_gene: NA; CDR3aa: ASSMGGWEQY
abundance: NA; v_gene: TRBV7-8; j_gene: TRBJ2-2; d_gene: TRBD2; CDR3aa: ASSLAGLAVTGELF
abundance: NA; v_gene: TRBV4-1; j_gene: TRBJ1-2; d_gene: NA; CDR3aa: ASSPGTPQGYT
abundance: NA; v_gene: TRBV28; j_gene: TRBJ2-1; d_gene: NA; CDR3aa: ASRPVGPLAPQTNYNEQF
abundance: NA; v_gene: TRBV30; j_gene: TRBJ1-3; d_gene: TRBD1; CDR3aa: ASSTGSDTIY
abundance: NA; v_gene: TRBV5-1; j_gene: TRBJ2-7; d_gene: TRBD1; CDR3aa: ASSPLGTGSYEQY
abundance: NA; v_gene: TRBV11-3; j_gene: TRBJ2-1; d_gene: TRBD2; CDR3aa: ASSLGTSGDNEQF
abundance: NA; v_gene: TRBV4-1; j_gene: TRBJ1-4; d_gene: TRBD1; CDR3aa: ASSQRQGAIVMF
abundance: NA; v_gene: TRBV13; j_gene: TRBJ2-3; d_gene: TRBD2; CDR3aa: ASSDAGGNTDTQY
abundance: NA; v_gene: TRBV6-5; j_gene: TRBJ2-7; d_gene: TRBD1; CDR3aa: ASSYTGGSYEQY
abundance: NA; v_gene: TRBV2; j_gene: TRBJ1-1; d_gene: NA; CDR3aa: ASSVMPGNTEAF
abundance: NA; v_gene: TRBV5-4; j_gene: TRBJ1-2; d_gene: NA; CDR3aa: ATSGAGDLGYT
abundance: NA; v_gene: TRBV7-9; j_gene: TRBJ1-2; d_gene: NA; CDR3aa: ASSSPEGLGYGYT